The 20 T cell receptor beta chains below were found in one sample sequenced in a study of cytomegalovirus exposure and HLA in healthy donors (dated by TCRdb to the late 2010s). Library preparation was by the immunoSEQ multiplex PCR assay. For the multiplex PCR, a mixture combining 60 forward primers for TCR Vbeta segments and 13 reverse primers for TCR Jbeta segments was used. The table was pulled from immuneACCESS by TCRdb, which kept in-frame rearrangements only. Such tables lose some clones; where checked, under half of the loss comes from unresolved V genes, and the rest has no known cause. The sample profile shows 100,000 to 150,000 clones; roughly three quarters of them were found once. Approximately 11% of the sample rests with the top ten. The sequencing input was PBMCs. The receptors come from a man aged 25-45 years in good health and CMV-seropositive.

CDR3 nucleotide sequence: TGTGCCGGACTTTCCGGAGCTAAATCCCTTAGCTCTGGGGCCAACGTCCTGACTTTC. The encoded protein is CAGLSGAKSLSSGANVLTF. V is TRBV6-4 and J is TRBJ2-6; tentatively, D is TRBD2 (5 bases). CDR3 length: 19 amino acids. Between the trimmed V and J ends, which lost 11 bases and 0 bases, there was a span of 26 bases. Germline-derived CDR1 and CDR2 are MRHNA and SNTAGT.

CDR3 nucleotides: TGTGCCAGCACCGCCGGGACACACGACGAGCAGTACTTC. Amino acid sequence: CASTAGTHDEQYF. The chain couples TRBV6-1 to TRBJ2-7; possible D gene TRBD1, 6 bases. CDR1 MNHNS and CDR2 SASEGT come from the germline V gene. V dropped 7 bases and J dropped 5 bases, with 15 bases sitting between them. This CDR3 comprises 13 residues.

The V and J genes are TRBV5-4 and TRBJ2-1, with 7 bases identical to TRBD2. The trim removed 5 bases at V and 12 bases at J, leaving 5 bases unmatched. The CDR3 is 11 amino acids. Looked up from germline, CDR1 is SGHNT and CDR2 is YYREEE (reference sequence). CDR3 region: CASRSGKGQFF. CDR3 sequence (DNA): TGTGCCAGCAGAAGCGGGAAGGGGCAGTTCTTC.

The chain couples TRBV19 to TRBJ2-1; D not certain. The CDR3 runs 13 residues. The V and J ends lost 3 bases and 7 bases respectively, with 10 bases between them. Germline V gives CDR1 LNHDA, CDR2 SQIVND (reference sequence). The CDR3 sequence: CASSISSGNEQFF. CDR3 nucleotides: TGTGCCAGTAGTATTAGCTCCGGGAATGAGCAGTTCTTC.

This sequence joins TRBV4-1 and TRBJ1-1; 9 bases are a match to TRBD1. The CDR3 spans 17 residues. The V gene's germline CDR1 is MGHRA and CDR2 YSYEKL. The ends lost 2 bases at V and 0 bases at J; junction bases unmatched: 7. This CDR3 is CASSQPSTGGMNTEAFF. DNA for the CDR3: TGCGCCAGCAGCCAACCCTCCACAGGGGGCATGAACACTGAAGCTTTCTTT.

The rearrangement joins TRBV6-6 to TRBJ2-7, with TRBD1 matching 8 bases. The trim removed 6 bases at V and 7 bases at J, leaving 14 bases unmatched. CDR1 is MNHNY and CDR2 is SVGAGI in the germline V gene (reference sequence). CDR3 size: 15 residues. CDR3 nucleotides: TGTGCCAGCAGCCGCGGGGACAGGCAAGGTGGGGAGCAGTACTTC. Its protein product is CASSRGDRQGGEQYF.

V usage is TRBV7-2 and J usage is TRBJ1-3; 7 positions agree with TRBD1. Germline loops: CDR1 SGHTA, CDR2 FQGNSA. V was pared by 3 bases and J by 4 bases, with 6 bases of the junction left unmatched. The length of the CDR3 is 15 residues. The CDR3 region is CASSFSTGVGNTIYF. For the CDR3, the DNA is TGTGCCAGCAGCTTTTCCACAGGGGTAGGAAACACCATATATTTT.

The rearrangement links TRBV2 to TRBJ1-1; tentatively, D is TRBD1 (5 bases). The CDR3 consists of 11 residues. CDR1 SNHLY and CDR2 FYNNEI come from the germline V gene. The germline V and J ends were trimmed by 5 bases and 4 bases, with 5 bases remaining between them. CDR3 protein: CASSQGTEAFF. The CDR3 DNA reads TGTGCCAGCAGTCAGGGCACTGAAGCTTTCTTT.

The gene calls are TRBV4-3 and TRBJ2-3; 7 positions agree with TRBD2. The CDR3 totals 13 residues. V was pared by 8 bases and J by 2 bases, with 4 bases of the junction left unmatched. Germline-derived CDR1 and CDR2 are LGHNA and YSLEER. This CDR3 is CASGGGNTDTQYF. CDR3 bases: TGCGCCAGCGGGGGGGGAAACACAGATACGCAGTATTTT.

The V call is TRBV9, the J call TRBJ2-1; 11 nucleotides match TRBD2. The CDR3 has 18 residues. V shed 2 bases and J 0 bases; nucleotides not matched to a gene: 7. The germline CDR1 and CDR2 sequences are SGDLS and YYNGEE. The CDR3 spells CASSVMGLAASSYNEQFF. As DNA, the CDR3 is TGTGCCAGCAGCGTCATGGGACTAGCGGCTAGCTCCTACAATGAGCAGTTCTTC. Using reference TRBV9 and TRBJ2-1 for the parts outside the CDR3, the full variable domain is DSGVTQTPKHLITATGQRVTLRCSPRSGDLSVYWYQQSLDQGLQFLIQYYNGEERAKGNILERFSAQQFPDLHSELNLSSLELGDSALYFCASSVMGLAASSYNEQFFGPGTRLTVL.

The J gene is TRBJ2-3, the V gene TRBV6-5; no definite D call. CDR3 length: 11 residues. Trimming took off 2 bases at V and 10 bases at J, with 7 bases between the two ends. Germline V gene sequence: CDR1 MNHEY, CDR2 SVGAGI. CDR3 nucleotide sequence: TGTGCCAGCAGTTACCAAACAGCGCAGTATTTT. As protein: CASSYQTAQYF.

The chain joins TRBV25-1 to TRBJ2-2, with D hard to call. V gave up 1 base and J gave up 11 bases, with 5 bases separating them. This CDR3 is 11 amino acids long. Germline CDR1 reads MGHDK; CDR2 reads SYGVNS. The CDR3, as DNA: TGTGCCAGCAGTGAATCCAATGAGCTGTTTTTT. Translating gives CASSESNELFF.

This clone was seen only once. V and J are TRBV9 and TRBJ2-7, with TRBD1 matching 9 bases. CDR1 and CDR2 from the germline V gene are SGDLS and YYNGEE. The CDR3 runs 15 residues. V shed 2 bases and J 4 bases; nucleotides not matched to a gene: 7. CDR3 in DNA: TGTGCCAGCAGCGTGTCGGGACAGGGCCCGTACGAGCAGTACTTC. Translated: CASSVSGQGPYEQYF.

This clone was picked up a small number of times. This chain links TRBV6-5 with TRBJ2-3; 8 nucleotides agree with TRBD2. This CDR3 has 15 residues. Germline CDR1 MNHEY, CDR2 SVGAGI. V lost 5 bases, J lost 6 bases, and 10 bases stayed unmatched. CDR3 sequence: CASSLNSGKVDTQYF. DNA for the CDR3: TGTGCCAGCAGTCTAAATAGCGGGAAGGTGGATACGCAGTATTTT.

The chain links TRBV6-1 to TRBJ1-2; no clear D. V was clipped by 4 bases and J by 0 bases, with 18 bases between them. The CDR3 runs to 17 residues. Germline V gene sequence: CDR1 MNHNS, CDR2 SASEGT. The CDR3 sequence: CASSVREVAFPNYGYTF. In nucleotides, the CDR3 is TGTGCCAGCAGTGTGAGGGAAGTGGCTTTCCCTAACTATGGCTACACCTTC.

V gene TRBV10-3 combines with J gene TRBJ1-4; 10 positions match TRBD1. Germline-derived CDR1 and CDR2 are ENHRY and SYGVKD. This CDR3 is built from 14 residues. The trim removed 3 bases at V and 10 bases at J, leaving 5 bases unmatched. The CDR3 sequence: CAISEGQGVGKLFF. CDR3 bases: TGTGCCATCAGTGAAGGACAGGGGGTGGGAAAACTGTTTTTT.

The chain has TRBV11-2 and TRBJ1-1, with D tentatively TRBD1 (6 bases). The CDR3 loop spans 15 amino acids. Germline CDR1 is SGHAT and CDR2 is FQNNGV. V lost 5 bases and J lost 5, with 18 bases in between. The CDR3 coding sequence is TGTGCCAGCAGCCCCCGGGATTATAGGGGGACTGAAGCTTTCTTT. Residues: CASSPRDYRGTEAFF. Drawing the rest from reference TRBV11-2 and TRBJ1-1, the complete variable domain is EAGVAQSPRYKIIEKRQSVAFWCNPISGHATLYWYQQILGQGPKLLIQFQNNGVVDDSQLPKDRFSAERLKGVDSTLKIQPAKLEDSAVYLCASSPRDYRGTEAFFGQGTRLTVV.

The chain's CDR3 is CASQPAGGFYEQYF. CDR3 in DNA: TGTGCCAGCCAACCCGCGGGGGGCTTCTACGAGCAGTACTTC. This chain joins TRBV28 and TRBJ2-7, with 8 bases aligning to TRBD2. With V trimmed by 8 bases and J by 3 bases, 9 bases remained unmatched. CDR3 length equals 14 residues. Per germline, CDR1 MDHEN and CDR2 SYDVKM.

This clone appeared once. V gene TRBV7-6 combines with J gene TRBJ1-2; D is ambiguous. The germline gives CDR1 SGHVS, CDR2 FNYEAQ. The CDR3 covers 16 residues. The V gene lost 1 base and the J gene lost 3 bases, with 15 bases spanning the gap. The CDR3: CASSLGPLSGYYGYTF. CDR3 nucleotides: TGTGCCAGCAGCTTAGGGCCCTTGTCGGGGTACTATGGCTACACCTTC.

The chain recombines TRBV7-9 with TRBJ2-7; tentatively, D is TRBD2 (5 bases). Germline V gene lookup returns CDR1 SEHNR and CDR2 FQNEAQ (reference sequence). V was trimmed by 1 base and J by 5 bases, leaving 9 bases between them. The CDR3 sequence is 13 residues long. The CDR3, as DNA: TGTGCCAGCAGCTTAGGGCTAGCAAACGAGCAGTACTTC. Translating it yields CASSLGLANEQYF.